The 28 T cell receptor beta chains presented below share a single source sample, sequenced in a study of PD-L1 blockade in urothelial cancer. Profiling relied on immunoSEQ multiplex PCR, and the TCRdb table lists in-frame clones only, not all of them. Here the sample spans tens of thousands of clones, 65% to 90% being singletons. Sequencing was performed on PBMCs, taken around atezolizumab (anti-PD-L1) treatment. These receptors came from a man in his fifties or sixties with urothelial cancer.

The rearrangement joins TRBV27 to TRBJ2-7, with 7 bases lining up with TRBD1. With V trimmed by 6 bases and J by 3 bases, 8 bases remained unmatched. Per the germline V gene, CDR1 is MNHEY and CDR2 is SMNVEV (reference sequence). The CDR3 loop spans 14 amino acids. The CDR3 spells CASREPGQIYEQYF. The CDR3 DNA reads TGTGCCAGCAGGGAACCGGGACAGATCTACGAGCAGTACTTC.

The V call is TRBV5-4, the J call TRBJ1-1; D gene uncertain. CDR1 SGHNT and CDR2 YYREEE come from the germline V gene (reference sequence). V was shortened by 0 bases and J by 0 bases, with 12 bases between the two germline ends. The CDR3 consists of 16 residues. In DNA, the CDR3 is TGTGCCAGCAGCTTGGTAACTGCTCTCATGAACACTGAAGCTTTCTTT. Protein product: CASSLVTALMNTEAFF.

The CDR3 reads CASTRLAGAHEQFF. CDR3 sequence (DNA): TGTGCCAGCACCAGACTAGCGGGAGCCCATGAGCAGTTCTTC. The genes are TRBV6-5 and TRBJ2-1, with 12 bases that match TRBD2. The length of the CDR3 is 14 residues. CDR1 is MNHEY and CDR2 is SVGAGI in the germline V gene. The V and J ends lost 7 bases and 8 bases, in that order; junction bases with no gene match: 6.

The rearrangement uses TRBV5-1 and TRBJ2-7; weak D call: TRBD1 (6 bases). The CDR3 runs 18 residues. Trimming removed 0 bases from V and 0 bases from J, with 19 bases in between. The germline gives CDR1 SGHRS, CDR2 YFSETQ. In nucleotides, the CDR3 is TGCGCCAGCAGCTTGGGGACAGCGACCGATACAAGCTCCTACGAGCAGTACTTC. This gives the protein CASSLGTATDTSSYEQYF.

The CDR3 reads CAWRQGQAEAFF. Here the CDR3 DNA reads TGTGCCTGGAGGCAGGGGCAAGCTGAAGCTTTCTTT. This chain links TRBV30 with TRBJ1-1; D is possibly TRBD1 (6 bases). CDR1 and CDR2 from the germline V gene are GTSNPN and SVGIG (reference sequence). V gave up 3 bases and J gave up 6 bases, with 11 bases separating them. The length of the CDR3 is 12 residues. The full variable domain, completed using reference TRBV30 and TRBJ1-1, is SQTIHQWPATLVQPVGSPLSLECTVEGTSNPNLYWYRQAAGRGLQLLFYSVGIGQISSEVPQNLSASRPQDRQFILSSKKLLLSDSGFYLCAWRQGQAEAFFGQGTRLTVV.

The rearrangement uses TRBV19 and TRBJ2-5, with 7 bases that match TRBD1. CDR3 length equals 15 residues. V was clipped by 3 bases and J by 4 bases; unmatched bases: 8. The germline CDR1 and CDR2 sequences are LNHDA and SQIVND (reference sequence). The CDR3, as DNA: TGTGCCAGTAGTATCTCCAGGCAGGGGGTAGAGACCCAGTACTTC. It is translated as CASSISRQGVETQYF.

This clone was detected only a few times. The V and J genes are TRBV19 and TRBJ1-1; D possibly corresponds to TRBD1 (6 bases). The germline V gene has CDR1 LNHDA and CDR2 SQIVND (reference sequence). Deletions cut 3 bases from V and 0 bases from J, with 11 bases between. This CDR3 has 15 residues. As DNA, the CDR3 is TGTGCCAGTAGTATCGGACAGCACATGAACACTGAAGCTTTCTTT. Translating gives CASSIGQHMNTEAFF.

The chain is built from TRBV2 and TRBJ2-5, with TRBD2 identical over 7 bases. There are 12 residues in the CDR3. The germline V gene has CDR1 SNHLY and CDR2 FYNNEI. V was pared by 6 bases and J by 5 bases, with 3 bases of the junction left unmatched. CDR3 sequence reads: CASRKGGETQYF. DNA of the CDR3: TGTGCCAGCAGGAAGGGAGGGGAGACCCAGTACTTC.

The chain employs TRBV30 and TRBJ1-4; D may be TRBD1 (6 bases). CDR1 and CDR2 (germline): GTSNPN, SVGIG (reference sequence). Trimming stripped 3 bases from V and 7 bases from J, with 12 bases between. This CDR3 is built from 13 residues. CDR3 residues: CAWSQGTIEKLFF. The CDR3 coding sequence is TGTGCCTGGAGCCAGGGGACAATTGAAAAACTGTTTTTT.

V usage is TRBV5-1 and J usage is TRBJ2-7, with 9 bases that match TRBD1. The CDR3 covers 15 residues. The germline gives CDR1 SGHRS, CDR2 YFSETQ. The junction had 7 bases not matched to a gene; V was cut back by 0 bases and J by 6 bases. CDR3 in DNA: TGCGCCAGCAGCTTGGCCGGGACAGGGCGGCTCGAGCAGTACTTC. Its translation is CASSLAGTGRLEQYF.

The chain links TRBV5-3 to TRBJ2-7; 12 positions agree with TRBD2. TRBV5-3 has ORF status, its function being uncertain. The V gene end was trimmed by 3 bases and the J gene end by 5 bases; junction bases not matched to a gene: 3. The CDR3 length is 14 residues. The CDR3 spells CARSSGLAGHEQYF. In nucleotides, the CDR3 is TGTGCCAGAAGCTCGGGACTAGCGGGCCACGAGCAGTACTTC.

V and J are TRBV7-2 and TRBJ1-5; D is ambiguous. V dropped 2 bases and J dropped 2 bases, with 7 bases sitting between them. Germline V lookup: CDR1 SGHTA, CDR2 FQGNSA. The CDR3 is 14 amino acids. The CDR3, as DNA: TGTGCCAGCAGCTTATCTACGGGCAATCAGCCCCAGCATTTT. It specifies CASSLSTGNQPQHF.

V and J are TRBV5-4 and TRBJ1-2, with D hard to call. Germline CDR1 is SGHNT and CDR2 is YYREEE (reference sequence). This CDR3 contains 14 residues. Deletions cut 4 bases from V and 2 bases from J, with 12 bases between. The CDR3 sequence: CASSPNTDNYGYTF. CDR3 bases: TGTGCCAGCAGCCCTAATACAGACAACTATGGCTACACCTTC. The complete variable domain, with remaining parts taken from reference TRBV5-4 and TRBJ1-2, reads ETGVTQSPTHLIKTRGQQVTLRCSSQSGHNTVSWYQQALGQGPQFIFQYYREEENGRGNFPPRFSGLQFPNYSSELNVNALELDDSALYLCASSPNTDNYGYTFGSGTRLTVV.

The V and J genes are TRBV13 and TRBJ1-3; TRBD1 matches at 7 bases. CDR3 length: 15 residues. Germline CDR1 reads PRHDT; CDR2 reads FYEKMQ (reference sequence). Germline trimming cut 5 bases from V and 0 bases from J; bases unmatched to any gene: 4. The CDR3 DNA reads as TGTGCCAGCAGCGTTGGACAGGTCTCTGGAAACACCATATATTTT. It is translated as CASSVGQVSGNTIYF.

The chain has TRBV9 and TRBJ2-3; D might be TRBD2 (5 bases). Trimming stripped 3 bases from V and 3 bases from J, with 14 bases between. The CDR3 has 15 residues. Germline-derived CDR1 and CDR2 are SGDLS and YYNGEE. The CDR3 region is CASSAASPGTDTQYF. The CDR3 DNA is TGTGCCAGCAGCGCAGCTAGCCCCGGGACAGATACGCAGTATTTT.

CDR3 amino acids: CASSPTLQQETQYF. The CDR3 DNA sequence: TGTGCCAGCTCACCGACATTACAACAAGAGACCCAGTACTTC. V is TRBV18 and J is TRBJ2-5; no definite D call. V lost 3 bases, J lost 2 bases, and 10 bases lay in between. There are 14 residues in the CDR3. Looked up from germline, CDR1 is KGHSH and CDR2 is LQKENI. Together with reference TRBV18 and TRBJ2-5, the CDR3 gives the full variable domain: NAGVMQNPRHLVRRRGQEARLRCSPMKGHSHVYWYRQLPEEGLKFMVYLQKENIIDESGMPKERFSAEFPKEGPSILRIQQVVRGDSAAYFCASSPTLQQETQYFGPGTRLLVL.

The chain joins TRBV5-6 to TRBJ2-7, with 9 bases lining up with TRBD1. The CDR3 is made up of 15 amino acids. V gave up 5 bases and J gave up 6 bases; unmatched junction bases: 12. Germline V gives CDR1 SGHDT, CDR2 YYEEEE. CDR3 DNA: TGTGCCAGCAGTACCTCGGGACAGGGAGGCTTCGAGCAGTACTTC. Encoded protein: CASSTSGQGGFEQYF.

This chain joins TRBV19 and TRBJ1-4; D is unclear. The germline gives CDR1 LNHDA, CDR2 SQIVND (reference sequence). The V gene lost 6 bases and the J gene lost 0 bases, with 11 bases spanning the gap. The CDR3 loop spans 15 amino acids. CDR3: CASRSRLATNEKLFF. The CDR3 nucleotides are TGTGCCAGTAGAAGTAGACTTGCAACTAATGAAAAACTGTTTTTT.

The chain joins TRBV29-1 to TRBJ2-5; weak D call: TRBD2 (5 bases). The DNA end is more similar to TRBJ2-7, so the J call may be wrong. Germline V gene data show CDR1 as SQVTM and CDR2 as ANQGSEA. This CDR3 comprises 13 residues. This CDR3 is CSVLVSGSSEQYF. For the CDR3, the DNA is TGCAGCGTTCTAGTATCGGGGTCTAGCGAGCAGTACTTC.

V is TRBV7-2 and J is TRBJ1-4; D perhaps matches TRBD1 (5 bases). Germline CDR1 is SGHTA and CDR2 is FQGNSA. The CDR3 has 14 residues. V was clipped by 3 bases and J by 8 bases, with 13 bases between them. CDR3 bases: TGTGCCAGCAGCTTGGGACTCAAAGGGGAAAAACTGTTTTTT. Translation: CASSLGLKGEKLFF.

This clone was counted between two and nine times. The chain combines TRBV6-5 with TRBJ1-6; 10 positions agree with TRBD1. There are 15 residues in the CDR3. CDR1 and CDR2 (germline): MNHEY, SVGAGI. The J segment lost 7 bases and the V segment lost 0 bases, leaving 0 bases of the junction unmatched. The CDR3 here is CASSYSGQGNSPLHF. CDR3 sequence (DNA): TGTGCCAGCAGTTACTCGGGACAGGGGAATTCACCCCTCCACTTT.

The J gene is TRBJ1-2, the V gene TRBV27; the D gene is possibly TRBD1 (5 bases). Germline lookup yields CDR1 MNHEY and CDR2 SMNVEV (reference sequence). The CDR3 runs to 13 residues. Trimming cost V 3 bases and J 6 bases, with 11 bases left between them. CDR3 residues: CASSFGAGDGYTF. The CDR3 nucleotides read TGTGCCAGCAGTTTCGGGGCGGGGGATGGCTACACCTTC.

The V call is TRBV4-1, the J call TRBJ1-1; no clear D gene. The CDR3 spans 13 residues. V gave up 0 bases and J gave up 9 bases, with 11 bases separating them. Germline V gene lookup returns CDR1 MGHRA and CDR2 YSYEKL. The CDR3 coding sequence is TGCGCCAGCAGCCAAGAGTGGTCAGGCCAAGCTTTCTTT. It codes for CASSQEWSGQAFF.

The rearrangement links TRBV9 to TRBJ1-2; 7 nucleotides align to TRBD1. This CDR3 region has 14 residues. CDR1 is SGDLS, CDR2 YYNGEE, per germline. V shed 3 bases and J 4 bases; nucleotides not matched to a gene: 6. CDR3: CASSDRGGSYGYTF. The DNA of the CDR3 is TGTGCCAGCAGCGACAGGGGCGGTAGCTATGGCTACACCTTC. The full variable domain, its missing parts supplied by reference TRBV9 and TRBJ1-2, is DSGVTQTPKHLITATGQRVTLRCSPRSGDLSVYWYQQSLDQGLQFLIQYYNGEERAKGNILERFSAQQFPDLHSELNLSSLELGDSALYFCASSDRGGSYGYTFGSGTRLTVV.

Written as DNA, the CDR3 is TGTGCCAGCAGCCAGGATTTACACTATGGCTACACCTTC. Translated, it gives CASSQDLHYGYTF. J is TRBJ1-2 and V is TRBV7-8, with unresolved D. CDR3 length: 13 amino acids. Germline values: CDR1 SGHVS, CDR2 FQNEAQ. Trimming shortened V by 5 bases and J by 3 bases, and 10 bases separated the two germline ends.

The rearrangement joins TRBV5-4 to TRBJ2-7, with 8 bases identical to TRBD2. This CDR3 spans 16 amino acids. Looked up from germline, CDR1 is SGHNT and CDR2 is YYREEE (reference sequence). Losses at the gene ends were 3 bases for V and 7 bases for J; bases not matched to a gene: 15. The CDR3 loop reads CASSSGGRADASEQYF. For the CDR3, the DNA is TGTGCCAGCAGCTCGGGGGGGAGGGCCGATGCCTCGGAGCAGTACTTC.

Only one count was recorded for this clone. The chain is built from TRBV7-2 and TRBJ2-7, with D maybe TRBD1 (6 bases). This CDR3 is built from 14 residues. Germline CDR1 reads SGHTA; CDR2 reads FQGNSA. Trimming removed 10 bases at V and 3 bases at J, with 19 bases between. The CDR3 reads CATGDRAKFYEQYF. CDR3 bases: TGTGCCACAGGGGATCGGGCAAAGTTCTACGAGCAGTACTTC.

The V and J genes are TRBV14 and TRBJ2-7, with D perhaps TRBD1 (5 bases). CDR3 length equals 13 residues. Trimming stripped 1 base from V and 7 bases from J, with 11 bases between. CDR1 is SGHDN, CDR2 FVKESK, per germline. The CDR3 DNA reads TGTGCCAGCAGCCAAGTGCAGGGCAGAGAGCAGTACTTC. It encodes CASSQVQGREQYF.